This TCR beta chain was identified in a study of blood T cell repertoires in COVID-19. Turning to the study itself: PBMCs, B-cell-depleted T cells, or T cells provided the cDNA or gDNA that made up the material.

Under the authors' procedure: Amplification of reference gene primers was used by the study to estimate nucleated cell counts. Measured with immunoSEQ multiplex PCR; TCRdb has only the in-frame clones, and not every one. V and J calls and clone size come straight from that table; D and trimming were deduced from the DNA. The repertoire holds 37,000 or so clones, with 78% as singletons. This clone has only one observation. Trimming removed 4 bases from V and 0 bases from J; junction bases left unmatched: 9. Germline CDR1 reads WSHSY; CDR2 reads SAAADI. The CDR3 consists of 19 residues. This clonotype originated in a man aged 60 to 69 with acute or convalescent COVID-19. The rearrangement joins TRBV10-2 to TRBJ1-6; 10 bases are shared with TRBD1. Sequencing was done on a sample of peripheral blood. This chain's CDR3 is CASSATGTGESSYNSPLHF. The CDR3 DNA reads TGCGCCAGCAGTGCCACCGGGACAGGGGAAAGCTCCTATAATTCACCCCTCCACTTT.